Listed below are T cell receptor beta chains from one sample, sequenced in a study of neurological immune-mediated disorders. Each CDR3 protein is one row after TCRdb ran MiXCR on the 5' RACE reads. The sample holds over 75,000 distinct CDR3 sequences, more than 5% seen once. The sequenced material came from PBMCs. The receptors derive from a woman aged 55-75 years with multiple sclerosis. Each CDR3 is given with its conserved first and last residue. The order of the fields is clone size, V gene, D gene, J gene, CDR3 DNA, CDR3 protein. The D gene is left open where the match is weak. Size is omitted from some rows. Given values are once, few, many or a class for expanded clones.

clone size: many
V gene: TRBV5-1
D gene: TRBD1
J gene: TRBJ1-1
CDR3 DNA: TGCGCCAGCGGCACGTGGGACAGGGGCACTGAAGCTTTCTTT
CDR3 protein: CASGTWDRGTEAFF

clone size: many
V gene: TRBV20-1
D gene: TRBD1
J gene: TRBJ2-5
CDR3 DNA: TGCAGTGCTCTCTTTTACAGGGGGGCTAGAGAGACCCAGTACTTC
CDR3 protein: CSALFYRGARETQYF

clone size: many
V gene: TRBV2
D gene: .
J gene: TRBJ1-2
CDR3 DNA: TGTGCCAGCAGGGAAAGGGAACAAGCGAGCTATGGCTACACCTTC
CDR3 protein: CASREREQASYGYTF

clone size: many
V gene: TRBV5-1
D gene: .
J gene: TRBJ1-1
CDR3 DNA: TGCGCCAGCAGCTTCGACAGCACTGAAGCTTTCTTT
CDR3 protein: CASSFDSTEAFF

clone size: .
V gene: TRBV7-6
D gene: .
J gene: TRBJ1-1
CDR3 DNA: TGTGCCAGCAGCTTATCCTGGGGCGCGAAGGCTGAAGCTTTCTTT
CDR3 protein: CASSLSWGAKAEAFF

clone size: many
V gene: TRBV20-1
D gene: TRBD1
J gene: TRBJ2-3
CDR3 DNA: TGCAGTGCAAAAACAGGGGTTTCTACGGTTTTT
CDR3 protein: CSAKTGVSTVF

clone size: many
V gene: TRBV7-9
D gene: TRBD2
J gene: TRBJ2-1
CDR3 DNA: TGTGCCAGCAGCTCACCTAGCGGGGGCTCCTACAATGAGCAGTTCTTC
CDR3 protein: CASSSPSGGSYNEQFF

clone size: many
V gene: TRBV18
D gene: TRBD1
J gene: TRBJ1-2
CDR3 DNA: TGTGCCAGCTCACCTGGACAGGGGGGCTCTGGCTACACCTTC
CDR3 protein: CASSPGQGGSGYTF

clone size: few
V gene: TRBV7-6
D gene: .
J gene: TRBJ2-7
CDR3 DNA: TGTGCCAGCAGCTTCCTGGGACCTACTTACGAGCAGTACTTC
CDR3 protein: CASSFLGPTYEQYF

clone size: many
V gene: TRBV7-6
D gene: .
J gene: TRBJ1-1
CDR3 DNA: TGTGCCAGCAGCTCCCGGGATACCAACCCTGAAGCTTTCTTT
CDR3 protein: CASSSRDTNPEAFF

clone size: many
V gene: TRBV5-1
D gene: TRBD1
J gene: TRBJ2-7
CDR3 DNA: TGCGCCAGCAGCCCACTACAGGGGGCGGGGGAGCAGTACTTC
CDR3 protein: CASSPLQGAGEQYF

clone size: many
V gene: TRBV4-1
D gene: TRBD2
J gene: TRBJ2-3
CDR3 DNA: TGCGCCAGCAGCCCGTCCCCCGGGACTAGCGGGGGGCCCCTCACAGATACGCAGTATTTT
CDR3 protein: CASSPSPGTSGGPLTDTQYF

clone size: .
V gene: TRBV29-1
D gene: TRBD1
J gene: TRBJ2-2
CDR3 DNA: TGCAGCGGTGGGACAGGGAGAACCGGGGAGCTGTTTTTT
CDR3 protein: CSGGTGRTGELFF

clone size: many
V gene: TRBV6-2/TRBV6-3
D gene: .
J gene: TRBJ1-1
CDR3 DNA: TGTGCCAGCAGGGTGGACATCTCTGAAGCTTTCTTT
CDR3 protein: CASRVDISEAFF

clone size: many
V gene: TRBV4-1
D gene: .
J gene: TRBJ1-6
CDR3 DNA: TGCGCCAGCAGCCAAGCCCAAGTTTCACCCCTCCACTTT
CDR3 protein: CASSQAQVSPLHF

clone size: .
V gene: TRBV10-3
D gene: .
J gene: TRBJ2-3
CDR3 DNA: TGTGCCATCAGTGGGATAGGGATCAATCAGCCCCAGTATTTT
CDR3 protein: CAISGIGINQPQYF

clone size: many
V gene: TRBV5-1
D gene: .
J gene: TRBJ1-4
CDR3 DNA: TGCGCCAGCAGCTTGGTCCCGGCGAGCGAAAAACTGTTTTTT
CDR3 protein: CASSLVPASEKLFF

clone size: many
V gene: TRBV5-1
D gene: .
J gene: TRBJ1-1
CDR3 DNA: TGCGCCAGCAGCTTGGAGATCGGGGAACTGAACACTGAAGCTTTCTTT
CDR3 protein: CASSLEIGELNTEAFF

clone size: many
V gene: TRBV20-1
D gene: .
J gene: TRBJ2-3
CDR3 DNA: TGCAGTGCCAGGCTATGGGCGCGGCTCACAGATACGCAGTATTTT
CDR3 protein: CSARLWARLTDTQYF

clone size: many
V gene: TRBV9
D gene: .
J gene: TRBJ2-2
CDR3 DNA: TGTGCCAGCAGCGTAGCCGACAGACTAACCACCGGGGAGCTGTTTTTT
CDR3 protein: CASSVADRLTTGELFF

clone size: many
V gene: TRBV18
D gene: TRBD2
J gene: TRBJ2-7
CDR3 DNA: TGTGCCAGCTCACCCGCGGGGGGGCCTGGCTACGAGCAGTACTTC
CDR3 protein: CASSPAGGPGYEQYF

clone size: .
V gene: TRBV24-1
D gene: TRBD2
J gene: TRBJ2-3
CDR3 DNA: TGTGCCACCAGTGATCCTACTCGACTAGCAGGAGATACGCAGTATTTT
CDR3 protein: CATSDPTRLAGDTQYF

clone size: many
V gene: TRBV5-1
D gene: TRBD1
J gene: TRBJ2-3
CDR3 DNA: TGCGCCAGCAGCTTGTCGACAGGGGGCCACAGCACAGATACGCAGTATTTT
CDR3 protein: CASSLSTGGHSTDTQYF

clone size: many
V gene: TRBV7-9
D gene: TRBD1
J gene: TRBJ1-5
CDR3 DNA: TGTGCCAGCAGCTCGGCAGGGGGCGGCAATCAGCCCCAGCATTTT
CDR3 protein: CASSSAGGGNQPQHF

clone size: many
V gene: TRBV20-1
D gene: .
J gene: TRBJ1-5
CDR3 DNA: TGCAGTGCTAGTGTGGGCAGTCATAGCAATCAGCCCCAGCATTTT
CDR3 protein: CSASVGSHSNQPQHF

clone size: many
V gene: TRBV5-1
D gene: .
J gene: TRBJ1-4
CDR3 DNA: TGCGCCAGCAGCTTGCTGGGGATTACTAATGAAAAACTGTTTTTT
CDR3 protein: CASSLLGITNEKLFF

clone size: many
V gene: TRBV7-9
D gene: .
J gene: TRBJ2-1
CDR3 DNA: TGTGCCAGCAGCTTATGGGGGGCTGAGAATGAGCAGTTCTTC
CDR3 protein: CASSLWGAENEQFF

clone size: many
V gene: TRBV12-3/TRBV12-4
D gene: .
J gene: TRBJ2-7
CDR3 DNA: TGTGCCAGCAGCCCTAGCCCCTACGAGCAGTACTTC
CDR3 protein: CASSPSPYEQYF

clone size: many
V gene: TRBV12-3/TRBV12-4
D gene: .
J gene: TRBJ1-1
CDR3 DNA: TGTGCCAGCAGATATGGACAGTTGAACACTGAAGCTTTCTTT
CDR3 protein: CASRYGQLNTEAFF

clone size: many
V gene: TRBV6-6
D gene: TRBD2
J gene: TRBJ2-2
CDR3 DNA: TGTGCCAGCAGTCAACTAGCGGGGGACACCGGGGAGCTGTTTTTT
CDR3 protein: CASSQLAGDTGELFF

clone size: many
V gene: TRBV4-1
D gene: .
J gene: TRBJ1-1
CDR3 DNA: TGCGCCAGCGTGGGCGCGGCCACTGAAGCTTTCTTT
CDR3 protein: CASVGAATEAFF

clone size: few
V gene: TRBV2
D gene: .
J gene: TRBJ1-1
CDR3 DNA: TGTGCCAGCGTTGGGAGCACTGAAGCTTTCTTT
CDR3 protein: CASVGSTEAFF

clone size: many
V gene: TRBV7-6
D gene: .
J gene: TRBJ2-7
CDR3 DNA: TGTGCCAGCAGCTTAAACGAGGGGGGCAAGGACGAGCAGTACTTC
CDR3 protein: CASSLNEGGKDEQYF

clone size: .
V gene: TRBV18
D gene: .
J gene: TRBJ2-6
CDR3 DNA: TGTGCCAGCTCACCACGTACGTCCTCTGGGGCCAACGTCCTGACTTTC
CDR3 protein: CASSPRTSSGANVLTF

clone size: many
V gene: TRBV5-1
D gene: .
J gene: TRBJ1-1
CDR3 DNA: TGCGCCAGCAGCTTGGGGGGGGGGAACACTGAAGCTTTCTTT
CDR3 protein: CASSLGGGNTEAFF

clone size: many
V gene: TRBV5-1
D gene: .
J gene: TRBJ2-3
CDR3 DNA: TGCGCCAGCAGCTTGGGGGCTCGGGGGCCGGAAGATACGCAGTATTTT
CDR3 protein: CASSLGARGPEDTQYF

clone size: many
V gene: TRBV2
D gene: TRBD1
J gene: TRBJ2-7
CDR3 DNA: TGTGCCAGCGGGGGACAGACGTACGAGCAGTACTTC
CDR3 protein: CASGGQTYEQYF

clone size: many
V gene: TRBV3-1
D gene: .
J gene: TRBJ2-2
CDR3 DNA: TGTGCCAGCAGCCAAGAATCCAGCGGGGAGCTGTTTTTT
CDR3 protein: CASSQESSGELFF